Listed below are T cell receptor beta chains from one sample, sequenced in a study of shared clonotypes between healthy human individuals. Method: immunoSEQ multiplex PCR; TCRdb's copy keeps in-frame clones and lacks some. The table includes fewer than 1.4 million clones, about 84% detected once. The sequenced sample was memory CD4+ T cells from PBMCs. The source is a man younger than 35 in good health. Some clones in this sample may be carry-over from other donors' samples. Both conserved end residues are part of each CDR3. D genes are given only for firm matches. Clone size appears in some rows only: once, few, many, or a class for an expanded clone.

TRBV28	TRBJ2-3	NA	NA	TGTGCCAGCAGTCCATACGGGATTTTCACAGATACGCAGTATTTT	CASSPYGIFTDTQYF
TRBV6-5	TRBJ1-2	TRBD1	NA	TGTGCCAGCAGTTACAGGGACAGAGGGCACTATGGCTACACCTTC	CASSYRDRGHYGYTF
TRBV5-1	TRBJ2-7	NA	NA	TGCGCCAGCACCCAAGCCGGCAGAATCTCCTACGAGCAGTACTTC	CASTQAGRISYEQYF
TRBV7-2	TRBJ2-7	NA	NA	TGTGCCAGCAGCGCCCGGGGCGGAAGGAACGAGCAGTACTTC	CASSARGGRNEQYF
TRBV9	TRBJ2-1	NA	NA	TGTGCCAGCAGCACCTTCCGGGACTCCCAGTTCTTC	CASSTFRDSQFF
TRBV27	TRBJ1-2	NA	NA	TGTGCCAGCAGCCACCCGGGGGGGGGCGGCTACACCTTC	CASSHPGGGGYTF
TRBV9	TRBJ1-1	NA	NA	TGTGCCAGCAGCCCCCCCCAGGGGTGGAACACTGAAGCTTTCTTT	CASSPPQGWNTEAFF
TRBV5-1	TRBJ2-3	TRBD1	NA	TGCGCCAGCAGCTCCGGGACAGGGGAGATCACAGATACGCAGTATTTT	CASSSGTGEITDTQYF
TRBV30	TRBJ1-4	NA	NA	TGTGCCTGGAGTCCCTGGACAGCGGGTGAAAAACTGTTTTTT	CAWSPWTAGEKLFF
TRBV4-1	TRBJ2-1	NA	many	TGCGCCAGCAGCCAAGATTGGGCTAGAGGCGGCAATGAGCAGTTCTTC	CASSQDWARGGNEQFF
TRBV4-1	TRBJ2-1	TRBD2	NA	TGCGCCAGCAGCCAAGATCCGGGACTAGCGGGAGAAAATGAGCAGTTCTTC	CASSQDPGLAGENEQFF
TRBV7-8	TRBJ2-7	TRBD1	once	TGTGCCAGCAGCTACGGGGGACAGGGGGCACGATTGCAGTACTTC	CASSYGGQGARLQYF
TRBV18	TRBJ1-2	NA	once	TGTGCCAGCTCACGCCTGTTTGACAGTACCTACACCTTC	CASSRLFDSTYTF
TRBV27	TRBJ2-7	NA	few	TGTGCCAGCAGTTTGTTGGGGGGCCGATGGTACGAGCAGTACTTC	CASSLLGGRWYEQYF
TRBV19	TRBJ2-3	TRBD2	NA	TGTGCCAGTAGTATATCACTAGCGGGAGGTGGTACGCAGTATTTT	CASSISLAGGGTQYF
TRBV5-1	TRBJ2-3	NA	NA	TGCGCCAGCAGCTTGTTAAGCGCAGATACGCAGTATTTT	CASSLLSADTQYF
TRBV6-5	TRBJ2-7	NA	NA	TGTGCCAGCAGGGCTAGGGACGGCGAGCAGTACTTC	CASRARDGEQYF
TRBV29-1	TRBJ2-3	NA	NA	TGCAGCGTTGAAGAGTTAGCCACAGATACGCAGTATTTT	CSVEELATDTQYF
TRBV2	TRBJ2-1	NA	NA	TGTGCCAGTACGTATAGCCGGGATGAGCAGTTCTTC	CASTYSRDEQFF
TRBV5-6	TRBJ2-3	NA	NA	TGTGCCAGCAGCCCGACTAGTGTCTTAGATACGCAGTATTTT	CASSPTSVLDTQYF
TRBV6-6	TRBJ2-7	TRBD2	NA	TGTGCCAGCAGTTACGGGGCTAGCGGGAGGTCCTACGAGCAGTACTTC	CASSYGASGRSYEQYF
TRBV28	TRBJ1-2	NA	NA	TGTGCCAGCAGTCCCCGTGTGGGGGCAGGTAACTATGGCTACACCTTC	CASSPRVGAGNYGYTF
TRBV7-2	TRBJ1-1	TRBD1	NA	TGTGCCAGCAGCCAGGGGGGCAGGGGACGGGCTTTCTTT	CASSQGGRGRAFF
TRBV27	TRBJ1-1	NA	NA	TGTGCCAGCAGTCGGGGAAGGGGGTTGAACACTGAAGCTTTCTTT	CASSRGRGLNTEAFF
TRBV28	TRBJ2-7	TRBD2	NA	TGTGCCAGCAGCTCTGTTGGTAGCGGGAGAGTCCTCGAGCAGTACTTC	CASSSVGSGRVLEQYF
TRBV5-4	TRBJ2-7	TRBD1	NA	TGTGCCAGCAGCCACCGGGACAGGATTACGGAGCAGTACTTC	CASSHRDRITEQYF
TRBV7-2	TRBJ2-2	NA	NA	TGTGCCAGCTCCCCTGACGCCGGGGAGCTGTTTTTT	CASSPDAGELFF
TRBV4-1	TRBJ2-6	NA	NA	TGCGCCAGCAGCCATAAGGACGGAAACTCTGGGGCCAACGTCCTGACTTTC	CASSHKDGNSGANVLTF
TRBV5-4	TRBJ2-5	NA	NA	TGTGCCAGCAGTTTCCTCGGGACCCAGTACTTC	CASSFLGTQYF
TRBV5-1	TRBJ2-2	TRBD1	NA	TGCGCCAGCGGGGACAGGGGGCTCACCGGGGAGCTGTTTTTT	CASGDRGLTGELFF
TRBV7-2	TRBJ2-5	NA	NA	TGTGCCAGCAGCTTAGTCGGGGTGGGGGTCCCCCAGTACTTC	CASSLVGVGVPQYF
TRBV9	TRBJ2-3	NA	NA	TGTGCCAGCACCCCGATGGGTACAGATACGCAGTATTTT	CASTPMGTDTQYF
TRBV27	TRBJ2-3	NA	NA	TGTGCCAGCAGTTTAGACAGGAGTAGAGATACGCAGTATTTT	CASSLDRSRDTQYF
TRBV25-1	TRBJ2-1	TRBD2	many	TGTGCCAGCGAATTAGCGGGAGGGAGGTACAATGAGCAGTTCTTC	CASELAGGRYNEQFF
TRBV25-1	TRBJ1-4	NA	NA	TGTGCCAGCCGGGGCAGGGGAAGCGAAAAACTGTTTTTT	CASRGRGSEKLFF
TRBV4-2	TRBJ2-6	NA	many	TGTGCCAGCAGCCAAGACGAGGGGGTGGGGGCCAACGTCCTGACTTTC	CASSQDEGVGANVLTF
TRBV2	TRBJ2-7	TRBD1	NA	TGTGCCAGACACAGGGGTGACGAGCAGTACTTC	CARHRGDEQYF
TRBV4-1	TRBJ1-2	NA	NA	TGCGCCAGCAGCTTAAGCGCTGGCCCGTATGGCTACACCTTC	CASSLSAGPYGYTF
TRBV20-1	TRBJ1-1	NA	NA	TGCAGTGCTAATGTCTATTCTGAAGCTTTCTTT	CSANVYSEAFF
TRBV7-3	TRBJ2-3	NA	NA	TGTGCCAGCAGCCCCCTAGGCCTCGCAGATACGCAGTATTTT	CASSPLGLADTQYF
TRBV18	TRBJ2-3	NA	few	TGTGCCAGCTCACTCGCCCCCGGCACAGATACGCAGTATTTT	CASSLAPGTDTQYF
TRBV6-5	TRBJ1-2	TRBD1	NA	TGTGCCAGCAGTGGGAGGCAGGGGGTCGGCGGCTACACCTTC	CASSGRQGVGGYTF
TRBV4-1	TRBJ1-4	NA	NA	TGCGCCAGCAGCCAAGATGTAGGCAGGGGTGAGGATGAAAAACTGTTTTTT	CASSQDVGRGEDEKLFF
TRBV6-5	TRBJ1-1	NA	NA	TGTGCCAGCAGCCCATCGGGTAACACTGAAGCTTTCTTT	CASSPSGNTEAFF
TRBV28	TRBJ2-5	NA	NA	TGTGCCAGCAGTTTACGACAGGCCCAAGAGACCCAGTACTTC	CASSLRQAQETQYF